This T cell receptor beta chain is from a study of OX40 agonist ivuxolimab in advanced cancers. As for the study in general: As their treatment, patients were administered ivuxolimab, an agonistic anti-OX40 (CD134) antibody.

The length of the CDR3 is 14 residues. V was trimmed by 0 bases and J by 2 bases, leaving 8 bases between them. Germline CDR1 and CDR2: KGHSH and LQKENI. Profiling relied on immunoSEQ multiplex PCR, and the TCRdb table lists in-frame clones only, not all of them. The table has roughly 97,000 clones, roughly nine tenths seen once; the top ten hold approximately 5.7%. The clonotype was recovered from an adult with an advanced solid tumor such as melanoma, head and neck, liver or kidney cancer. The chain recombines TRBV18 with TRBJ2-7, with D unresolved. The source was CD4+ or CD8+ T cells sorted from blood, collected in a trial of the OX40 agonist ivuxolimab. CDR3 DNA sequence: TGTGCCAGCTCACCACCGGGCAGACCCTACGAGCAGTACTTC. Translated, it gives CASSPPGRPYEQYF.